The 24 T cell receptor beta chains listed next were all sequenced from one sample in a study of blood T cell repertoires in COVID-19. Only in-frame clones appear in the TCRdb table, and some are missing; sequencing was by immunoSEQ multiplex PCR. This sample has 250,000 to 300,000 clones, with more than 70% found just once. The sequencing input was peripheral blood. The source is a woman aged 18-29 years with acute or convalescent COVID-19.

This chain uses TRBV28 with TRBJ2-1; TRBD1 is a possible D gene (5 bases). Trimming shortened V by 10 bases and J by 3 bases, and 31 bases separated the two germline ends. Germline lookup yields CDR1 MDHEN and CDR2 SYDVKM. The CDR3 has 19 amino acids. The CDR3 DNA sequence: TGTGCCACCATTGGGGCCGAATCCATATTAGGGAACTACTACAATGAGCAGTTCTTC. This codes for CATIGAESILGNYYNEQFF.

The chain links TRBV14 to TRBJ2-5, with TRBD2 matching over 10 bases. CDR1 is SGHDN and CDR2 is FVKESK in the germline V gene. Germline trimming cut 8 bases from V and 4 bases from J; bases unmatched to any gene: 4. This CDR3 spans 13 amino acids. CDR3 in DNA: TGTGCCAGCGGCCTAGCGGGAGCAGAGACCCAGTACTTC. Protein: CASGLAGAETQYF.

This chain links TRBV5-1 with TRBJ2-1, with TRBD2 identical over 7 bases. Trimming took 7 bases from V and 4 from J; bases not matched to a gene: 2. Germline CDR1 is SGHRS and CDR2 is YFSETQ. This CDR3 comprises 12 residues. The chain's CDR3 is CASGRDYNEQFF. For the CDR3, the DNA is TGCGCCAGCGGGAGGGATTACAATGAGCAGTTCTTC.

This clone was seen a few times. The genes are TRBV7-3 and TRBJ2-1; no definite D call. This CDR3 has 14 amino acids. Germline V lookup: CDR1 SGHTA, CDR2 FQGTGA. The ends were cut back, 5 bases at V and 12 bases at J, with 20 bases in the middle. The CDR3 DNA follows: TGTGCCAGCAGCCATACCCTAGTATCGTCCCCGCAGTTCTTC. The encoded protein is CASSHTLVSSPQFF.

The V and J genes are TRBV28 and TRBJ1-4, with a weak D call TRBD1 (5 bases). V was cut by 1 base and J by 4 bases, with 19 bases left in between. CDR1 and CDR2 from the germline V gene are MDHEN and SYDVKM. The CDR3 has 18 amino acids. The CDR3 sequence is CASSLSRGIGSLNEKLFF. As DNA, the CDR3 is TGTGCCAGCAGTTTATCAAGGGGAATAGGGTCTCTTAATGAAAAACTGTTTTTT. The full variable domain, in which reference TRBV28 and TRBJ1-4 provide the parts outside the CDR3, is DVKVTQSSRYLVKRTGEKVFLECVQDMDHENMFWYRQDPGLGLRLIYFSYDVKMKEKGDIPEGYSVSREKKERFSLILESASTNQTSMYLCASSLSRGIGSLNEKLFFGSGTQLSVL.

V and J are TRBV14 and TRBJ2-1, with TRBD2 as a possible D gene (6 bases). The CDR3 runs 18 residues. The V and J ends lost 1 base and 9 bases respectively, with 25 bases between them. Germline-derived CDR1 and CDR2 are SGHDN and FVKESK. The CDR3, as DNA: TGTGCCAGCAGCCAAGTCCCACCCCACCCGGGGCGGGGTGGTGAGCAGTTCTTC. The encoded protein is CASSQVPPHPGRGGEQFF.

CDR3 sequence reads: CASMGTGAGAQYF. The CDR3 region has the DNA TGTGCCAGCATGGGGACAGGTGCTGGGGCCCAGTACTTC. This rearrangement joins TRBV2 to TRBJ2-5; 8 nucleotides agree with TRBD1. Germline lookup yields CDR1 SNHLY and CDR2 FYNNEI. Unmatched junction bases numbered 10, after V lost 7 bases and J lost 9 bases. The CDR3 has 13 amino acids.

The rearrangement uses TRBV6-2 or TRBV6-3 and TRBJ2-7; D possibly corresponds to TRBD1 (5 bases). Trimming took off 5 bases at V and 4 bases at J, with 6 bases between the two ends. Germline CDR1 reads MNHEY; CDR2 reads SVGEGT. The CDR3 contains 11 residues. CDR3 bases: TGTGCCAGCAGTGCAGGGTACGAGCAGTACTTC. Amino acids: CASSAGYEQYF.

This clone appeared once. The J gene is TRBJ2-7, the V gene TRBV6-5; D perhaps matches TRBD2 (5 bases). The ends were cut back, 0 bases at V and 0 bases at J, with 12 bases in the middle. The CDR3 contains 16 residues. Germline CDR1 MNHEY, CDR2 SVGAGI. This CDR3 reads CASSYSFQRTSYEQYF. The DNA of the CDR3 is TGTGCCAGCAGTTACTCGTTTCAGCGGACCTCCTACGAGCAGTACTTC.

The chain joins TRBV5-1 to TRBJ2-5; 10 bases match TRBD2. Trimming at V came to 3 bases and at J to 4 bases, leaving 9 bases not matched to a gene. Germline V gene lookup returns CDR1 SGHRS and CDR2 YFSETQ. The CDR3 extends over 16 amino acids. In DNA, the CDR3 is TGCGCCAGCAGCTCAGTAGCGGGAGGATTGGGAGAGACCCAGTACTTC. Its translation is CASSSVAGGLGETQYF.

V usage is TRBV7-2 and J usage is TRBJ2-1; the match to TRBD2 covers 11 bases. The CDR3 has 15 amino acids. J gave up 4 bases and V 8 bases, and 7 bases lay outside the gene matches. The germline V gene encodes CDR1 SGHTA and CDR2 FQGNSA. The CDR3 loop reads CASAPTSGMYNEQFF. The CDR3 DNA is TGTGCCAGCGCCCCGACTAGCGGGATGTACAATGAGCAGTTCTTC.

The chain combines TRBV9 with TRBJ2-1, with 8 bases aligning to TRBD2. Losses at the gene ends were 0 bases for V and 8 bases for J; bases not matched to a gene: 4. The CDR3 is made up of 14 amino acids. Looked up from germline, CDR1 is SGDLS and CDR2 is YYNGEE. CDR3 nucleotides: TGTGCCAGCAGCGTAGGCGGACTAGCAGATGAGCAGTTCTTC. Translated: CASSVGGLADEQFF. The variable domain in full, completed from reference TRBV9 and TRBJ2-1, reads DSGVTQTPKHLITATGQRVTLRCSPRSGDLSVYWYQQSLDQGLQFLIQYYNGEERAKGNILERFSAQQFPDLHSELNLSSLELGDSALYFCASSVGGLADEQFFGPGTRLTVL.

The chain is built from TRBV27 and TRBJ1-2; D gene unclear. This CDR3 region has 16 residues. Trimming removed 8 bases from V and 6 bases from J, with 25 bases in between. The germline V gene has CDR1 MNHEY and CDR2 SMNVEV (reference sequence). The CDR3: CASGPPGIRMRDGYTF. The CDR3 nucleotides are TGTGCCAGCGGTCCTCCCGGAATTCGCATGCGGGATGGCTACACCTTC.

The chain combines TRBV6-6 with TRBJ2-3; D gene unclear. The germline V gene encodes CDR1 MNHNY and CDR2 SVGAGI (reference sequence). The length of the CDR3 is 14 residues. V lost 2 bases, J lost 4 bases, and 10 bases lay in between. The CDR3 nucleotides read TGTGCCAGCAGTTACGTGTTTGTCGCAGATACGCAGTATTTT. Encoded protein: CASSYVFVADTQYF.

V is TRBV5-8 and J is TRBJ2-1; D possibly corresponds to TRBD1 (5 bases). The CDR3 runs 15 residues. CDR1 and CDR2 from the germline V gene are SGHTS and YDEGEE. Trimming took 4 bases from V and 0 from J, leaving 11 bases between them. The CDR3 bases are TGTGCCAGCAGCGCCGAGCAGGGCTCCTACAATGAGCAGTTCTTC. It encodes CASSAEQGSYNEQFF.

The sample holds a few counts of this clone. The J gene is TRBJ2-1, the V gene TRBV7-8; 11 bases match TRBD2. CDR1 SGHVS and CDR2 FQNEAQ come from the germline V gene. V trimming: 5 bases; J trimming: 9 bases; junction bases outside the gene matches: 12. The CDR3 loop spans 16 amino acids. The CDR3 DNA follows: TGTGCCAGCAGCGTAATTATAGCGGGAGGGCCTGTTGAGCAGTTCTTC. Its translation is CASSVIIAGGPVEQFF.

The chain has TRBV9 and TRBJ1-1; D might be TRBD1 (5 bases). The CDR3 runs 15 residues. Trimming removed 0 bases at V and 1 base at J, with 10 bases between. The germline V gene has CDR1 SGDLS and CDR2 YYNGEE. The CDR3 coding sequence is TGTGCCAGCAGCGTAGCGCCGACAGCGAACACTGAAGCTTTCTTT. Translated: CASSVAPTANTEAFF.

V is TRBV28 and J is TRBJ2-3; 11 bases agree with TRBD1. J was trimmed by 5 bases and V by 2 bases; bases with no gene match: 3. Per germline, CDR1 MDHEN and CDR2 SYDVKM. This CDR3 spans 15 amino acids. For the CDR3, the DNA is TGTGCCAGCAGTTTAGGCGGGACAGGGGGAGATACGCAGTATTTT. It translates to CASSLGGTGGDTQYF. Full variable domain (rest looked up from reference TRBV28 and TRBJ2-3): DVKVTQSSRYLVKRTGEKVFLECVQDMDHENMFWYRQDPGLGLRLIYFSYDVKMKEKGDIPEGYSVSREKKERFSLILESASTNQTSMYLCASSLGGTGGDTQYFGPGTRLTVL.

J is TRBJ2-7 and V is TRBV7-9; TRBD2 aligns across 11 bases. J was trimmed by 7 bases and V by 5 bases; bases with no gene match: 13. The CDR3 sequence is 16 residues long. The germline CDR1 and CDR2 sequences are SEHNR and FQNEAQ (reference sequence). The CDR3 reads CASSPSAGTSGGEQYF. In DNA form, the CDR3 reads TGTGCCAGCAGCCCGAGCGCCGGGACTAGCGGCGGGGAGCAGTACTTC.

J is TRBJ2-1 and V is TRBV11-2, with 7 bases matching TRBD2. After removal of 1 base from V and 7 bases from J, the junction contained 4 bases not matched to a gene. Germline V gene data show CDR1 as SGHAT and CDR2 as FQNNGV. CDR3 size: 14 residues. CDR3 region: CASSLAGRTNEQFF. The CDR3 DNA reads TGTGCCAGCAGCTTAGCCGGGAGGACAAATGAGCAGTTCTTC.

CDR3 sequence (DNA): TGTGCCAGCAGCCTAGATACTAGCGGACCGAGCACAGATACGCAGTATTTT. Protein product: CASSLDTSGPSTDTQYF. V and J are TRBV6-2 or TRBV6-3 and TRBJ2-3; 8 bases are a match to TRBD2. This CDR3 contains 17 residues. Germline V gene sequence: CDR1 MNHEY, CDR2 SVGEGT. V shed 6 bases and J 0 bases; nucleotides not matched to a gene: 11.

The chain has TRBV6-2 or TRBV6-3 and TRBJ2-3; 15 bases fit TRBD2. Germline CDR1 and CDR2: MNHEY and SVGEGT. This CDR3 has 19 residues. The ends lost 5 bases at V and 2 bases at J; junction bases unmatched: 11. In DNA form, the CDR3 reads TGTGCCAGCAGTAAAGGACTAGCGGGAGGGAACTTTATCACAGATACGCAGTATTTT. This translates into CASSKGLAGGNFITDTQYF.

The chain is built from TRBV7-9 and TRBJ2-7, with TRBD2 matching over 13 bases. The CDR3 is 15 residues long. Germline-derived CDR1 and CDR2 are SEHNR and FQNEAQ (reference sequence). After removal of 3 bases from V and 4 bases from J, the junction contained 3 bases not matched to a gene. The CDR3 spells CASSFGTSGTYEQYF. The DNA for the CDR3 is TGTGCCAGCAGCTTCGGGACTAGCGGGACATACGAGCAGTACTTC.

V gene TRBV10-1 combines with J gene TRBJ2-2, with TRBD2 matching over 10 bases. This CDR3 comprises 18 residues. Per the germline V gene, CDR1 is WNHNN and CDR2 is SYGVQD (reference sequence). With V trimmed by 2 bases and J by 6 bases, 12 bases remained unmatched. The CDR3 here is CASSERSYLAGASGELFF. CDR3 sequence (DNA): TGCGCCAGCAGTGAGAGGTCATATCTAGCGGGAGCTTCCGGGGAGCTGTTTTTT.